This entry lists 22 T cell receptor beta chains sequenced from one sample in a study of blood T cell repertoires in COVID-19. The table came from immunoSEQ multiplex PCR; TCRdb's copy has only in-frame clones and leaves some out. The data hold about 250,000 clones, with 83% observed a single time. Material for sequencing was PBMCs or T cells enriched from blood (not recorded which). These TCRs come from a woman between 40 and 55 years old who had been exposed to COVID-19.

J is TRBJ1-1 and V is TRBV4-1; D is unresolved. This CDR3 spans 18 amino acids. Germline V gene data show CDR1 as MGHRA and CDR2 as YSYEKL. Trimming removed 1 base at V and 6 bases at J, with 24 bases between. CDR3 loop: CASSQGPILPGEKAEAFF. CDR3 sequence (DNA): TGCGCCAGCAGCCAAGGCCCCATCCTACCCGGGGAGAAGGCTGAAGCTTTCTTT.

V is TRBV7-9 and J is TRBJ1-2, with 9 bases lining up with TRBD1. The V and J ends lost 5 bases and 8 bases, in that order; junction bases with no gene match: 9. Germline-derived CDR1 and CDR2 are SEHNR and FQNEAQ (reference sequence). The CDR3 length is 14 residues. CDR3 sequence reads: CASSRYRGLGGYTF. In DNA form, the CDR3 reads TGTGCCAGCAGCAGATACAGGGGGCTAGGAGGCTACACCTTC.

This CDR3 is CASSFGTGTKNSPLHF. The CDR3 nucleotides are TGCGCCAGCAGCTTCGGGACAGGGACCAAAAATTCACCCCTCCACTTT. The J gene is TRBJ1-6, the V gene TRBV5-1, with TRBD1 matching 9 bases. Germline-derived CDR1 and CDR2 are SGHRS and YFSETQ. This CDR3 has 16 residues. The J segment lost 7 bases and the V segment lost 2 bases, leaving 7 bases of the junction unmatched. Together with reference TRBV5-1 and TRBJ1-6, the CDR3 gives the full variable domain: KAGVTQTPRYLIKTRGQQVTLSCSPISGHRSVSWYQQTPGQGLQFLFEYFSETQRNKGNFPGRFSGRQFSNSRSEMNVSTLELGDSALYLCASSFGTGTKNSPLHFGNGTRLTVT.

The chain carries TRBV10-3 and TRBJ2-7, with 7 bases matching TRBD1. CDR1 is ENHRY and CDR2 is SYGVKD in the germline V gene. The CDR3 spans 14 residues. V trimming: 6 bases; J trimming: 0 bases; junction bases outside the gene matches: 5. This CDR3 reads CAISGTASSYEQYF. CDR3 in DNA: TGTGCCATCAGCGGGACAGCCAGCTCCTACGAGCAGTACTTC.

The chain employs TRBV19 and TRBJ1-1, with unresolved D. V lost 4 bases and J 11 bases, leaving 14 bases between the germline ends. Germline V gives CDR1 LNHDA, CDR2 SQIVND (reference sequence). This CDR3 has 12 amino acids. The CDR3 reads CASSKAGVDAFF. In DNA form, the CDR3 reads TGTGCCAGTAGTAAGGCCGGGGTAGACGCTTTCTTT.

This chain links TRBV28 with TRBJ2-3; 14 bases match TRBD2. CDR1 is MDHEN and CDR2 is SYDVKM in the germline V gene. The V segment lost 5 bases and the J segment 4 bases; nucleotides outside the gene matches: 14. CDR3 length: 19 amino acids. CDR3 residues: CASSPGLAGGLPGADTQYF. The DNA for the CDR3 is TGTGCCAGCAGTCCAGGACTAGCGGGGGGATTGCCAGGGGCAGATACGCAGTATTTT. Supplemented by reference TRBV28 and TRBJ2-3, the full variable domain reads DVKVTQSSRYLVKRTGEKVFLECVQDMDHENMFWYRQDPGLGLRLIYFSYDVKMKEKGDIPEGYSVSREKKERFSLILESASTNQTSMYLCASSPGLAGGLPGADTQYFGPGTRLTVL.

This clone was counted only a few times. The CDR3 DNA reads as TGTGCCAGCAGGGGGACTAGCGGGACCGGGGAGCTGTTTTTT. Translated, it gives CASRGTSGTGELFF. The J gene is TRBJ2-2, the V gene TRBV2; TRBD2 aligns across 12 bases. The V segment lost 6 bases and the J segment 5 bases; nucleotides outside the gene matches: 1. The CDR3 contains 14 residues. The germline V gene encodes CDR1 SNHLY and CDR2 FYNNEI.

This chain uses TRBV25-1 with TRBJ2-5; the D is unclear. V was clipped by 8 bases and J by 2 bases, with 6 bases between them. Per the germline V gene, CDR1 is MGHDK and CDR2 is SYGVNS. This CDR3 comprises 11 residues. CDR3 region: CASELQETQYF. CDR3 nucleotide sequence: TGTGCCAGCGAGCTTCAAGAGACCCAGTACTTC.

This clone showed up just once. The V and J genes are TRBV12-3 or TRBV12-4 and TRBJ1-1; D unresolved. The CDR3 length is 12 residues. The V and J ends lost 7 bases and 4 bases respectively, with 10 bases between them. Written as DNA, the CDR3 is TGTGCCAGCAACTCTTGGGCCACTGAAGCTTTCTTT. Its translation is CASNSWATEAFF.

The rearrangement uses TRBV6-5 and TRBJ2-7; TRBD2 is a possible D gene (5 bases). Trimming stripped 5 bases from V and 0 bases from J, with 14 bases between. The CDR3 has 15 residues. The V gene's germline CDR1 is MNHEY and CDR2 SVGAGI. The CDR3 here is CASSSRDGSSYEQYF. CDR3 sequence (DNA): TGTGCCAGCAGTAGCCGGGATGGGTCCTCCTACGAGCAGTACTTC.

The rearrangement links TRBV6-5 to TRBJ2-1; D perhaps matches TRBD1 (6 bases). CDR1 is MNHEY, CDR2 SVGAGI, per germline. V gave up 6 bases and J gave up 5 bases, with 17 bases separating them. The CDR3 contains 15 residues. This chain's CDR3 is CASSRRDTANNEQFF. The CDR3 region has the DNA TGTGCCAGCAGCCGCCGGGACACCGCTAACAATGAGCAGTTCTTC.

This clone was picked up one time. The rearrangement links TRBV2 to TRBJ1-3, with D possibly matching TRBD1 (5 bases). V shed 6 bases and J shed 2 bases, with 11 bases lying between them. Germline CDR1 is SNHLY and CDR2 is FYNNEI. This CDR3 has 14 residues. CDR3 in amino acids: CASSGGGAGNTIYF. CDR3 in DNA: TGTGCCAGCAGCGGGGGAGGAGCTGGAAACACCATATATTTT.

J is TRBJ1-1 and V is TRBV28, with 9 nucleotides matching TRBD1. CDR1 and CDR2 (germline): MDHEN, SYDVKM. Trimming at V came to 3 bases and at J to 10 bases, leaving 15 bases not matched to a gene. This CDR3 has 16 residues. The CDR3 region has the DNA TGTGCCAGCAGTTTGTCCGGGACAGGGCTCCTTGAGGGAGCTTTCTTT. Its protein product is CASSLSGTGLLEGAFF.

The V and J genes are TRBV7-9 and TRBJ2-1; TRBD1 matches 8 bases. CDR1 is SEHNR, CDR2 FQNEAQ, per germline (reference sequence). The CDR3 spans 13 residues. The ends lost 11 bases at V and 5 bases at J; junction bases unmatched: 8. CDR3 in amino acids: CAYGQGGNNEQFF. The CDR3 nucleotides read TGTGCCTATGGACAGGGAGGAAACAATGAGCAGTTCTTC.

The chain couples TRBV5-1 to TRBJ2-3, with 9 bases identical to TRBD2. The J segment lost 1 base and the V segment lost 0 bases, leaving 3 bases of the junction unmatched. Germline CDR1 reads SGHRS; CDR2 reads YFSETQ. The CDR3 sequence is 16 residues long. CDR3 residues: CASSLALAGGTDTQYF. CDR3 bases: TGCGCCAGCAGCTTGGCCTTAGCGGGGGGCACAGATACGCAGTATTTT.

In the case of this clone: In the same sample, other DNA sequences code for this CDR3. The CDR3 reads CASSQQETQYF. The CDR3, as DNA: TGTGCCAGCAGTCAACAAGAGACCCAGTACTTC. The J gene is TRBJ2-5, the V gene TRBV12-3 or TRBV12-4; no firm D call. Trimming left V 5 bases short and J 2 bases short, with 3 bases between. The CDR3 is 11 amino acids.

The rearrangement joins TRBV24-1 to TRBJ1-2; D gene unclear. Trimming took 4 bases from V and 8 from J, leaving 13 bases between them. CDR1 is KGHDR, CDR2 SFDVKD, per germline. The CDR3 runs 13 residues. The CDR3 DNA follows: TGTGCCACCAGTGACGCTACCACCTCGGGCTACACCTTC. This sequence encodes CATSDATTSGYTF.

The V gene is TRBV9, the J gene TRBJ1-5; 10 bases fit TRBD1. V shed 4 bases, J shed 7 bases, and the junction held 8 bases outside the gene matches. Germline CDR1 and CDR2: SGDLS and YYNGEE. The CDR3 runs 15 residues. CDR3 sequence: CASSPWGTGEQPQHF. As DNA, the CDR3 is TGTGCCAGCAGCCCATGGGGGACAGGGGAACAGCCCCAGCATTTT.

This chain connects TRBV4-3 to TRBJ2-3; tentative D call: TRBD2 (5 bases). Per the germline V gene, CDR1 is LGHNA and CDR2 is YSLEER. Trimming removed 5 bases at V and 0 bases at J, with 6 bases between. The CDR3 runs to 13 residues. CDR3 in DNA: TGCGCCAGCAGCGGGGAGAGCACAGATACGCAGTATTTT. Its protein is CASSGESTDTQYF.

This sequence joins TRBV7-2 and TRBJ1-1; no clear D. Deletions cut 5 bases from V and 4 bases from J, with 14 bases between. This CDR3 spans 14 amino acids. From germline, CDR1 is SGHTA and CDR2 FQGNSA. The CDR3 spells CASSQVEYSTEAFF. The CDR3 bases are TGTGCCAGCAGCCAAGTTGAGTATTCCACTGAAGCTTTCTTT.

V is TRBV7-2 and J is TRBJ2-7, with 9 positions matching TRBD2. This CDR3 has 15 residues. CDR1 and CDR2 from the germline V gene are SGHTA and FQGNSA. With V trimmed by 1 base and J by 3 bases, 4 bases remained unmatched. This chain's CDR3 is CASSLGLAGRYEQYF. The DNA for the CDR3 is TGTGCCAGCAGCTTAGGTCTAGCGGGGCGCTACGAGCAGTACTTC.

The chain has TRBV2 and TRBJ2-5; perhaps TRBD1 as D (5 bases). V lost 7 bases to trimming and J lost 5 bases, with 17 bases between them. The CDR3 covers 14 residues. Germline lookup yields CDR1 SNHLY and CDR2 FYNNEI. The CDR3 nucleotides read TGTGCCAGCACCGAGACAGTTCCCCGGGAGACCCAGTACTTC. Its protein is CASTETVPRETQYF.